This T cell receptor beta chain was sequenced during a study of T cell responses to AZD1222 COVID-19 vaccine. On this clone: Its matching antigen is unknown.

Study findings and constraints: Spike as a whole was targeted by vaccine-associated CD4 TCRs, dominant at 160-218 and 743-854. Baseline antibody screening turned up just a handful of seropositive AZD1222 recipients. Once two AZD1222 doses were given, Spike-specific TCR breadth and depth went up.

The CDR3 spans 15 residues. V was pared by 3 bases and J by 1 base, with 9 bases between. Germline V gives CDR1 MNHEY, CDR2 SVGAGI. Clones were read by immunoSEQ multiplex PCR, and TCRdb kept only the in-frame ones, dropping some. Among around 88,000 clones listed, 89% were seen once. J is TRBJ1-4 and V is TRBV6-5; D is uncertain. The sample in question was peripheral blood, obtained on day 0 of MenACWY control vaccination. The source is an adult in good health. This chain's CDR3 is CASSYDLGTNEKLFF. CDR3 coding DNA: TGTGCCAGCAGTTATGATCTCGGAACTAATGAAAAACTGTTTTTT.